This TCR beta chain originates from a study of identical twins. This clonotype was seen only a few times. TCRdb itself ran the 5' RACE reads through MiXCR, one entry per CDR3 protein. The sample holds 350,000 to 500,000 distinct CDR3 sequences; less than 20% are singletons and the top ten take approximately 12%. With V trimmed by 7 bases and J by 3 bases, 4 bases remained unmatched. The CDR3 runs to 14 residues. Sequencing used naive T cells sorted from blood. This sequence was found in a man aged 50 or older in good health. This chain links TRBV12-3 or TRBV12-4 with TRBJ1-2, with TRBD1 identical over 11 bases. For the CDR3, the DNA is TGTGCCAGCACCTGGACAGGGGGCGACTATGGCTACACCTTC. Residues: CASTWTGGDYGYTF.